These T cell receptor beta chains were read from a single sample in a study of T cell repertoires in cytomegalovirus infection. Their antigen targets remain unknown. In TCRdb, the reads were re-called with MiXCR into one record per CDR3 protein. The sample shows about 310,000 distinct CDR3 sequences, 20% to 30% of them seen only once. Specimen: cultured PBMCs, collected from culture after CMV antigen stimulation. All receptors come from a human donor in good health (CMV status not recorded). Some clones in this sample may be carry-over from other donors' samples. The CDR3 runs from the conserved cysteine through the conserved F or W. Size tells how often a clone was seen (once, few, many) or the class of an expanded clone, and some rows leave it out.

V,size,CDR3
TRBV4-1,few,CASSQEGKGLRGNTEAFF
TRBV7-6,.,CASTPRAREGASEQFF
TRBV5-6,.,CASSLPREWKTQYF
TRBV24-1,.,CATSDRSETPYNEQFF
TRBV27,.,CASSSTGLGNTEAFF
TRBV27,.,CASSTRQGDWNQPQHF
TRBV6-2/TRBV6-3,many,CASSYSKDTQYF
TRBV7-2,many,CASSLDRANYGYTF
TRBV20-1,.,CSARARGYNEQFF
TRBV6-5,.,CASRPTGQGSPGSSALYGYTF